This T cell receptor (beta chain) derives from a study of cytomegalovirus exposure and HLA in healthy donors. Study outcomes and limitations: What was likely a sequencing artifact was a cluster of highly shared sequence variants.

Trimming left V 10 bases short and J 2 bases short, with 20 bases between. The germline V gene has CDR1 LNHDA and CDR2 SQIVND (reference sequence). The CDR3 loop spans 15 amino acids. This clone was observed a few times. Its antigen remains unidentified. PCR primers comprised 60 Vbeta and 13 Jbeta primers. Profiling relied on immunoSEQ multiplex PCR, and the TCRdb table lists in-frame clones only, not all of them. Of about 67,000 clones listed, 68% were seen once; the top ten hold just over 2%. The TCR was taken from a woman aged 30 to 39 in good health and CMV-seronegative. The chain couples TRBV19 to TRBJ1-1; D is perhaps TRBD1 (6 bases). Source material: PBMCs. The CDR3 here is CATRTGSYSNTEAFF. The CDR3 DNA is TGTGCCACCAGAACAGGGAGCTACTCCAACACTGAAGCTTTCTTT. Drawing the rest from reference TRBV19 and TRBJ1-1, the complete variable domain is DGGITQSPKYLFRKEGQNVTLSCEQNLNHDAMYWYRQDPGQGLRLIYYSQIVNDFQKGDIAEGYSVSREKKESFPLTVTSAQKNPTAFYLCATRTGSYSNTEAFFGQGTRLTVV.